Below, 6 T cell receptor beta chains from the same sample are listed, as sequenced in a study of T cell responses to AZD1222 COVID-19 vaccine. Profiled with immunoSEQ multiplex PCR; TCRdb holds only in-frame clones, not every one. Of 120,000 or so clones listed, around 87% are singletons. The sample here was peripheral blood, taken on day 0 of AZD1222 vaccination. Receptors originate from an adult in good health.

This clone was found a few times. J is TRBJ2-7 and V is TRBV5-1; 10 positions match TRBD2. Germline loops: CDR1 SGHRS, CDR2 YFSETQ. The CDR3 length is 15 residues. With V trimmed by 3 bases and J by 3 bases, 6 bases remained unmatched. The CDR3 spells CASSWAGTSDYEQYF. As DNA, the CDR3 is TGCGCCAGCAGCTGGGCCGGGACTAGCGACTACGAGCAGTACTTC.

With regard to this clone: Different DNA sequences within this sample yield the same CDR3. The V gene is TRBV18, the J gene TRBJ1-5, with 9 bases identical to TRBD1. With 3 bases clipped from V and 3 bases from J, the junction kept 3 bases outside the gene matches. This CDR3 spans 15 amino acids. Germline V CDR1 and CDR2: KGHSH, LQKENI. CDR3 bases: TGTGCCAGCTCACCGGGACAGGGCTCCAATCAGCCCCAGCATTTT. Encoded protein: CASSPGQGSNQPQHF.

The rearrangement uses TRBV20-1 and TRBJ2-1, with D hard to call. CDR3 size: 11 residues. Between the trimmed V and J ends, which lost 1 base and 9 bases, there was a span of 7 bases. Germline V gene data show CDR1 as DFQATT and CDR2 as SNEGSKA (reference sequence). The CDR3 DNA reads as TGCAGTGCTAGAGGGGGAACTGAGCAGTTCTTC. Translation gives CSARGGTEQFF.

The chain employs TRBV7-3 and TRBJ1-2, with 7 bases fitting TRBD1. The ends lost 0 bases at V and 7 bases at J; junction bases unmatched: 8. Germline V lookup: CDR1 SGHTA, CDR2 FQGTGA. CDR3 length: 15 amino acids. The CDR3 is CASSLTTQGWSGYTF. The CDR3 coding sequence is TGTGCCAGCAGCTTAACCACACAGGGGTGGAGTGGCTACACCTTC.

This sequence joins TRBV6-5 and TRBJ1-5; D is ambiguous. Trimming pared 4 bases from V and 7 bases from J, leaving 11 bases between. Germline V gives CDR1 MNHEY, CDR2 SVGAGI. CDR3 length: 13 amino acids. The CDR3 is CASSLRATQPQHF. The CDR3 DNA follows: TGTGCCAGCAGTTTGAGGGCTACGCAGCCCCAGCATTTT.

The rearrangement uses TRBV30 and TRBJ1-2; D is perhaps TRBD1 (6 bases). V lost 0 bases and J 8 bases, leaving 16 bases between the germline ends. CDR1 GTSNPN and CDR2 SVGIG come from the germline V gene (reference sequence). This CDR3 is 14 amino acids long. The CDR3: CAWSVRNRAGGYTF. DNA of the CDR3: TGTGCCTGGAGTGTTCGAAACAGGGCAGGGGGCTACACCTTC. Full variable domain (rest looked up from reference TRBV30 and TRBJ1-2): SQTIHQWPATLVQPVGSPLSLECTVEGTSNPNLYWYRQAAGRGLQLLFYSVGIGQISSEVPQNLSASRPQDRQFILSSKKLLLSDSGFYLCAWSVRNRAGGYTFGSGTRLTVV.